The source of this TCR beta chain is a study of control samples from healthy donors and cancer patients. The repertoire was sequenced with immunoSEQ multiplex PCR; TCRdb's copy has only in-frame clones and lacks some. The sample lists fewer than 200,000 clones, just over 85% occurring once. The CDR3 length is 16 residues. The V gene lost 6 bases and the J gene lost 3 bases, with 21 bases spanning the gap. Germline V gives CDR1 MDHEN, CDR2 SYDVKM. Specimen: blood. The chain recombines TRBV28 with TRBJ2-7, with TRBD1 as a possible D gene (5 bases). The clonotype comes from a woman aged 25 to 45 in good health. The CDR3 DNA is TGTGCCAGCAGCCTGCCCAGGGCAAGGGTCCGCTACGAGCAGTACGTC. This sequence encodes CASSLPRARVRYEQYV.